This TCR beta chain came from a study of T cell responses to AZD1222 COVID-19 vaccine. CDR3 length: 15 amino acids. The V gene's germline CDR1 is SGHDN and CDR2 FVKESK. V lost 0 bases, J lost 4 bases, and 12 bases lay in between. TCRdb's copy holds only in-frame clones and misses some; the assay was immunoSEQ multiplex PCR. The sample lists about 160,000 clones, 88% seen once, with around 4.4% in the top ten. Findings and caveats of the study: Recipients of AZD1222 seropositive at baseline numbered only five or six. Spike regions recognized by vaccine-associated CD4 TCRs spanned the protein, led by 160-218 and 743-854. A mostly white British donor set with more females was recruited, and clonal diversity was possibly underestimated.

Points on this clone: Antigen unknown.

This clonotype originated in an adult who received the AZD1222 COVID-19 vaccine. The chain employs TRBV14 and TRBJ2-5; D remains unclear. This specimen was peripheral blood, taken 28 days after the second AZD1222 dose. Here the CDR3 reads CASSQELADLETQYF. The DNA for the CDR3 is TGTGCCAGCAGCCAAGAGTTGGCAGACCTAGAGACCCAGTACTTC.